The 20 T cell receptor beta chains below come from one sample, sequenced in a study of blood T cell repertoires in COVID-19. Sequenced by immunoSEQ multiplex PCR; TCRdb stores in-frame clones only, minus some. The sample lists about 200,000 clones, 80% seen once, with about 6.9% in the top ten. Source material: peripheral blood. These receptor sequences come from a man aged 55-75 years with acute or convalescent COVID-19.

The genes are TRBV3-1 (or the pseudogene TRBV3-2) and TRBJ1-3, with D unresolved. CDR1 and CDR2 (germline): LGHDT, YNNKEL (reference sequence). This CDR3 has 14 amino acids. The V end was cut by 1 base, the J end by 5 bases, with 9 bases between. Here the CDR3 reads CASSQGLARNTIYF. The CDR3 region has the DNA TGTGCCAGCAGCCAAGGGCTAGCCCGAAACACCATATATTTT.

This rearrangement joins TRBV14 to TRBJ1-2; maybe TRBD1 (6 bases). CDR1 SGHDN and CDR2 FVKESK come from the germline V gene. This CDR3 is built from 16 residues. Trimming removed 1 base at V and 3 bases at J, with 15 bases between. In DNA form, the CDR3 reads TGTGCCAGCAGCCAAGTGGGCGTACAGGGTTACTATGGCTACACCTTC. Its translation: CASSQVGVQGYYGYTF.

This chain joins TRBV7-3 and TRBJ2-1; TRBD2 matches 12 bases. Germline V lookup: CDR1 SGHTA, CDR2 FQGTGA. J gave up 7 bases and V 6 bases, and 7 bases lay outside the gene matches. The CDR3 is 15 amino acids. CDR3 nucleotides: TGTGCCAGCAGTATACTAGCGGGGGGTAAAAATGAGCAGTTCTTC. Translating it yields CASSILAGGKNEQFF.

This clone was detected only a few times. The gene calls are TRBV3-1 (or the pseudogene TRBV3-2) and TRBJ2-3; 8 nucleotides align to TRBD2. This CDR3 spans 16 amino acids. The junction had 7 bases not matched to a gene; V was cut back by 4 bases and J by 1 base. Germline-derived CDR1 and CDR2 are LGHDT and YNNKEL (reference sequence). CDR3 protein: CASSPLEGLGTDTQYF. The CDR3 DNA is TGTGCCAGCAGCCCCCTCGAGGGACTAGGCACAGATACGCAGTATTTT.

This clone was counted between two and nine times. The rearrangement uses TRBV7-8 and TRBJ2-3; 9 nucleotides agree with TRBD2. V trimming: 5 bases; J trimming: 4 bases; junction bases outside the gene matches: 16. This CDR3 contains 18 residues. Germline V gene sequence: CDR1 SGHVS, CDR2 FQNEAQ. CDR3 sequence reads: CASSPRPSGTSPPDTQYF. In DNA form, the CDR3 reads TGTGCCAGCAGCCCGCGTCCCTCCGGGACTAGCCCCCCAGATACGCAGTATTTT.

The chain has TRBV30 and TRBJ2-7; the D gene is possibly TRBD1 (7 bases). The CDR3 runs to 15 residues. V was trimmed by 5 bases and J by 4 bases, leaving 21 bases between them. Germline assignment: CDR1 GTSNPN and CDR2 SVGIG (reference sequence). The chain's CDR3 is CAWSTPDREEYEQYF. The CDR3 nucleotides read TGTGCCTGGTCCACCCCCGACAGGGAGGAGTACGAGCAGTACTTC.

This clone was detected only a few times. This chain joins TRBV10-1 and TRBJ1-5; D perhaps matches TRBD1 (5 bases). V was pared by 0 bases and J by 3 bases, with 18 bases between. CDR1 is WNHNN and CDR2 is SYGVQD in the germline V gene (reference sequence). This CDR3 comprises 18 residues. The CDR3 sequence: CASSESEVRTPDNQPQHF. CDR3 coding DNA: TGCGCCAGCAGTGAGTCGGAAGTACGGACACCTGACAATCAGCCCCAGCATTTT.

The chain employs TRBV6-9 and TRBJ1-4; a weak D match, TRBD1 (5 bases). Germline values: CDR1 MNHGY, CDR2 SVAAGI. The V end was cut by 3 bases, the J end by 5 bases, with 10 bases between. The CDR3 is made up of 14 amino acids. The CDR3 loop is CASSYWQGNEKLFF. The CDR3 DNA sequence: TGTGCCAGCAGTTACTGGCAGGGCAATGAAAAACTGTTTTTT.

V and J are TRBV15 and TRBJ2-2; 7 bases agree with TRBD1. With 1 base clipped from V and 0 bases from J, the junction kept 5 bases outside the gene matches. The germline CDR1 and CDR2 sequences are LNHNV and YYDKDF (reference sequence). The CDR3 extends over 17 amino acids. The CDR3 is CATSRGSGTANTGELFF. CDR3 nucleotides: TGTGCCACCAGCAGAGGCTCCGGGACAGCGAACACCGGGGAGCTGTTTTTT.

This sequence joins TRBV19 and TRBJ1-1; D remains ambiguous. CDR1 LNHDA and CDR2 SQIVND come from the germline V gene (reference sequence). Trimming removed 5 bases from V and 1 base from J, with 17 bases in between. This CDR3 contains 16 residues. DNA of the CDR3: TGTGCCAGTAGTTCCGCCCGGGAGCTATCGAACACTGAAGCTTTCTTT. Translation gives CASSSARELSNTEAFF. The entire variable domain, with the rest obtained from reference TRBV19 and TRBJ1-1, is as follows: DGGITQSPKYLFRKEGQNVTLSCEQNLNHDAMYWYRQDPGQGLRLIYYSQIVNDFQKGDIAEGYSVSREKKESFPLTVTSAQKNPTAFYLCASSSARELSNTEAFFGQGTRLTVV.

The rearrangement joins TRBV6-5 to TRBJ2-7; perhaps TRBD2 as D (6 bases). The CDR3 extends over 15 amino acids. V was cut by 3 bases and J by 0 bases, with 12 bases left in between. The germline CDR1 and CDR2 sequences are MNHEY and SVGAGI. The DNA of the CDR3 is TGTGCCAGCAGTTATTGGGCGGGGAGCTCCTACGAGCAGTACTTC. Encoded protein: CASSYWAGSSYEQYF.

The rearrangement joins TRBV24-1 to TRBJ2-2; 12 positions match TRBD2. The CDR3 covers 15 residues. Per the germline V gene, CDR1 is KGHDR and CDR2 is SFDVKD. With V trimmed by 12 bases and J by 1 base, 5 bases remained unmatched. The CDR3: CAPLAGGRNTGELFF. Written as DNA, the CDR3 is TGTGCCCCCCTAGCGGGAGGGAGGAACACCGGGGAGCTGTTTTTT.

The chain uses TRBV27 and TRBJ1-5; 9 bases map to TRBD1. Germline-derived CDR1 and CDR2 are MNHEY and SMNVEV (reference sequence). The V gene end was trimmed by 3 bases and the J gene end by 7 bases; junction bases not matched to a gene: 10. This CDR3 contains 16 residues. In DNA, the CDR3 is TGTGCCAGCAGTTTTTCCACAGGGGGCATGGGACAGCCCCAGCATTTT. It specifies CASSFSTGGMGQPQHF.

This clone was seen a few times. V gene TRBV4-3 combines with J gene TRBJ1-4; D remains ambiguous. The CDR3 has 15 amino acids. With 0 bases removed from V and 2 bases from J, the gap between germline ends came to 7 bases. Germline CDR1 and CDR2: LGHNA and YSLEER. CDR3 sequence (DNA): TGCGCCAGCAGCCAAGATCCCTCTACTAATGAAAAACTGTTTTTT. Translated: CASSQDPSTNEKLFF.

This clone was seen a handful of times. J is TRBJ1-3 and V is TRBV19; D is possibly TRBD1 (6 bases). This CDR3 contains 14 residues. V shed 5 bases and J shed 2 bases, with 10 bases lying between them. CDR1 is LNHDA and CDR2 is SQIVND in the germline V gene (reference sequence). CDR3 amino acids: CASSFPGAGNTIYF. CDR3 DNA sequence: TGTGCCAGTAGTTTTCCAGGGGCTGGAAACACCATATATTTT.

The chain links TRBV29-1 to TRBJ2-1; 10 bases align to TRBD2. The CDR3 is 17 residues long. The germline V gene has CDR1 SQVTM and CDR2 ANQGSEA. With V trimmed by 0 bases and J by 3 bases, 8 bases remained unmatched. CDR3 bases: TGCAGCGTTGAAGATCTGGCTAGCGGGAGTCTCTACAATGAGCAGTTCTTC. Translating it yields CSVEDLASGSLYNEQFF.

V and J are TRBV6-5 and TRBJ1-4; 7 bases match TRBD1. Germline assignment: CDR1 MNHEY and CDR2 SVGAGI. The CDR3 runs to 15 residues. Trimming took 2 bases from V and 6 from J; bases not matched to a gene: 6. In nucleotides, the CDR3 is TGTGCCAGCAGTTACCTAACAGGGGAAGATGAAAAACTGTTTTTT. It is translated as CASSYLTGEDEKLFF.

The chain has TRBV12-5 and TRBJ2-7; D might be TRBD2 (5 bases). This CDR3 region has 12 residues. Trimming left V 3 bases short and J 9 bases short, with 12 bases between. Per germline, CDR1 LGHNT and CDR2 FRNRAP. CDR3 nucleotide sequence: TGTGCTAGTGGTTTAGAGGGAGTCGTGCAGTACTTC. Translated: CASGLEGVVQYF.

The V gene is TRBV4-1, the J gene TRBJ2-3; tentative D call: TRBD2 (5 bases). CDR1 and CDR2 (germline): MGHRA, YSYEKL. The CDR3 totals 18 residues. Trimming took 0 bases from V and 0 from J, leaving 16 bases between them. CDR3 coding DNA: TGCGCCAGCAGCCAAGAAAGAGATGGCGGGCCTAGCACAGATACGCAGTATTTT. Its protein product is CASSQERDGGPSTDTQYF.

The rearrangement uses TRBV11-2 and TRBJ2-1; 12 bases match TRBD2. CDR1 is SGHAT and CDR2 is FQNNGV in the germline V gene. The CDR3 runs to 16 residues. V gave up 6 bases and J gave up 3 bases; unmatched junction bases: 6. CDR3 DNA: TGTGCCAGCAGTCCAGGACTAGCGGGACACTACAATGAGCAGTTCTTC. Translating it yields CASSPGLAGHYNEQFF.